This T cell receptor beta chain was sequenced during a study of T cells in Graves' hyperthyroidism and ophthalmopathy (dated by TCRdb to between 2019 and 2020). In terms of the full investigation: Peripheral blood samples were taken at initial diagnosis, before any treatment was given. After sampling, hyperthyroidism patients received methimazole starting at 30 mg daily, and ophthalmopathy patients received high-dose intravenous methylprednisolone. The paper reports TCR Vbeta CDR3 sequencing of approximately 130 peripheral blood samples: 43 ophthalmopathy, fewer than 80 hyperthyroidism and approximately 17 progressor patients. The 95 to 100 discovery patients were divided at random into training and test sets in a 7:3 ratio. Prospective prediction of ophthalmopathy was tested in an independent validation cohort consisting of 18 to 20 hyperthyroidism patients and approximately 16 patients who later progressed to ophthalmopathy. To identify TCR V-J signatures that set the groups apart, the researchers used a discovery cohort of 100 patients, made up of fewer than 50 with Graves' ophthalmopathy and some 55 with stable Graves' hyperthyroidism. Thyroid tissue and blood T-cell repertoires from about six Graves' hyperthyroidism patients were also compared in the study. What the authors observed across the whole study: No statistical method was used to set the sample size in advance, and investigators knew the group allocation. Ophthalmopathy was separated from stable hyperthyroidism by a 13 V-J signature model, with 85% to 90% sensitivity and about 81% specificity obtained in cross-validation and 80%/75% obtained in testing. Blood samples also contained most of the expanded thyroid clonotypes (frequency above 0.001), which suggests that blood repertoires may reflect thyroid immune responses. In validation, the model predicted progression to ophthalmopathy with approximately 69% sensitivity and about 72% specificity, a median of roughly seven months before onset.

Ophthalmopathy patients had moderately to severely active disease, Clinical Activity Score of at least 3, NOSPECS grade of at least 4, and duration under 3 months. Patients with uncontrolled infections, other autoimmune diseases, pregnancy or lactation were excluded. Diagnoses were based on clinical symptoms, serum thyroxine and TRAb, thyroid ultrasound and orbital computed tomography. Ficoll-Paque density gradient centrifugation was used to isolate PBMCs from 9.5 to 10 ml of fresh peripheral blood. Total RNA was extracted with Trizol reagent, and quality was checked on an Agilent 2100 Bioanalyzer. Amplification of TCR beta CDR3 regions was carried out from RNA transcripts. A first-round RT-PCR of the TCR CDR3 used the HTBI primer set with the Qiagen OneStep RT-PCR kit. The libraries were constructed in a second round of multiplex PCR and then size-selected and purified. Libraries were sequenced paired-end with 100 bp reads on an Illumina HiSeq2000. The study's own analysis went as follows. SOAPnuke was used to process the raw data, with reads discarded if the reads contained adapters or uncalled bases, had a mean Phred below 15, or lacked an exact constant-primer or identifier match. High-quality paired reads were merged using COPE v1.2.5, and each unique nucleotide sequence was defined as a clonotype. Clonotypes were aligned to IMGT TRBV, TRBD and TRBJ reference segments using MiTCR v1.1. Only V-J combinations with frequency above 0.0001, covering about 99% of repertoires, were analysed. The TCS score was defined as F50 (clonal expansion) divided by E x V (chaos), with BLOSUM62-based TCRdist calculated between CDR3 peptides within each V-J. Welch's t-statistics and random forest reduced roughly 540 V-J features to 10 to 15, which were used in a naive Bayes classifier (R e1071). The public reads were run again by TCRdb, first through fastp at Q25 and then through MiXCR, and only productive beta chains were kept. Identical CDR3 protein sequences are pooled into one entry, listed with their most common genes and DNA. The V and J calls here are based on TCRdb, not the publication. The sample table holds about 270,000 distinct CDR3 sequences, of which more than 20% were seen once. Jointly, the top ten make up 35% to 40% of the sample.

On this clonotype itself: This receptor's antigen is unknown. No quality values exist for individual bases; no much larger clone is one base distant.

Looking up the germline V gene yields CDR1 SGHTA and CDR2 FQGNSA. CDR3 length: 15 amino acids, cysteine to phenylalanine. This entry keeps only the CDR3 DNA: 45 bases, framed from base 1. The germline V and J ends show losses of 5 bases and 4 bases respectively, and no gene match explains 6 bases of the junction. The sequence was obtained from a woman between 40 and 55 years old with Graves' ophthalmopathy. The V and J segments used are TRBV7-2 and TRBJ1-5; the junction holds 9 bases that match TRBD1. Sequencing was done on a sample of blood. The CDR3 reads CASSRTGERNQPQHF. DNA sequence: TGTGCCAGCAGCCGGACAGGGGAACGGAATCAGCCCCAGCATTTT.